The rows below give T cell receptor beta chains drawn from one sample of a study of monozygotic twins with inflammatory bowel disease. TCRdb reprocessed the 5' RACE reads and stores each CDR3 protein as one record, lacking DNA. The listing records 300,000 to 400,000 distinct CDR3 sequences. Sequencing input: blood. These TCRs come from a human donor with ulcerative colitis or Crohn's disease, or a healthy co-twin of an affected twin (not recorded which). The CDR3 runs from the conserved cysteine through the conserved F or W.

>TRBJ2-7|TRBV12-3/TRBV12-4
CASSLKGGAYEQYF
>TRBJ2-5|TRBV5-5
CASSLPGLGETQYF
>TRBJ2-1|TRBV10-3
CAISDESQEIYNEQFF
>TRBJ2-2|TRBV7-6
CASSPRTITGELFF
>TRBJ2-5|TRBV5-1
CASSLGSTSIQETQYF
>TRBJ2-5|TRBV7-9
CASSSPQSQGLEETQYF
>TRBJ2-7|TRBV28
CASSSPGRPYEQYF
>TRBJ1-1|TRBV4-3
CASSQVRGEGTEAFF
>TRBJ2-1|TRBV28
CASIASAPGEQFF
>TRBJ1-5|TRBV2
CASRPRGTMINQPQHF
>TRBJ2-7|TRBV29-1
CSVSTGSKGYEQYF
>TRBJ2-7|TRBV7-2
CASSHSWGGPYEQYF
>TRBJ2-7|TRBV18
CASSPPTGYEQYF
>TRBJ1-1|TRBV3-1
CASSQGQRRGTEAFF
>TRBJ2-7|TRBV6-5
CASSYSGGTGSSYEQYF
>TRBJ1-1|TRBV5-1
CASTVGPTNTEAFF
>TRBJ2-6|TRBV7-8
CASSLSAGAGANVLTF
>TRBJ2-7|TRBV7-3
CASSRTLAGGRDEQYF
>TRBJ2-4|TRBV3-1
CASSPRGGSRNIQYF
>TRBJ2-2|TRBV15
CATSRDTAGGELFF
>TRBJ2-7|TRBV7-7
CASSLRQVDSEQYF
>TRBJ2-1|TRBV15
CATSEPGTGMNEQFF
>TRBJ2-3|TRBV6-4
CASSDSPDRGTDTQYF
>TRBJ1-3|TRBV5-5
CASSLEWQDRNTIYF
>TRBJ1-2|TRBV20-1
CSARDRTGYYGYTF
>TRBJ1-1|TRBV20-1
CSARDRLRGNLMNTEAFF
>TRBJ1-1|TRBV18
CASSPPTGGGTEAFF
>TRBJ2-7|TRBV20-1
CSARDSAGIHSYEQYF
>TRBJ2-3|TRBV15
CATSIIAGGPTDTQYF
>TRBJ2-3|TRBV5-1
CASSFGASLTDTQYF
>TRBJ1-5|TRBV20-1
CSARFGGQGGHQPQHF
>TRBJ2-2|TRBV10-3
CALSPGTGNTGELFF
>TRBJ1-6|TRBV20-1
CSARSGSNSPLHF
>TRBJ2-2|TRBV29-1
CSVTASGSTGELFF
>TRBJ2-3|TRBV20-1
CSARLAGTDTQYF
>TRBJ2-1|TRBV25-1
CASSDRQSSYNEQFF
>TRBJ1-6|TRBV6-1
CASSPITDTLRSPLHF
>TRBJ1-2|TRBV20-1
CGGHGTPESYTF